This TCR beta chain was identified during a study of cytomegalovirus exposure and HLA in healthy donors. Overall study: Prior work identified around 120 million unique TCR beta sequences in about 179 million T cells. When just under 400 donors were genotyped, about 80% of them were found to fall in the Caucasian-associated ancestry cluster.

Between the trimmed V and J ends, which lost 0 bases and 1 base, there was a span of 10 bases. The V gene's germline CDR1 is SGHKS and CDR2 YYEKEE (reference sequence). The CDR3 is made up of 15 amino acids. The study, taken as a whole, reports: V- and J-gene trimming in TCR beta was tied to a missense DCLRE1C variant by an analysis performed later. Association of roughly 18,000 TCR beta sequences with HLA alleles was found at 0.05 false discovery rate in a later analysis.

A multiplex PCR was run with 60 Vbeta primers and 13 Jbeta primers. Profiling relied on immunoSEQ multiplex PCR, and the TCRdb table lists in-frame clones only, not all of them. The specimen's table records 150,000 to 250,000 clones. On this clone: Its antigen remains unknown.

The source material was PBMCs. This sequence joins TRBV5-5 and TRBJ1-1; no firm D call. The clonotype was recovered from a boy aged 5-17 years in good health and CMV-seronegative. CDR3 in amino acids: CASSLAGSGNTEAFF. CDR3 in DNA: TGTGCCAGCAGCTTGGCCGGCTCGGGGAACACTGAAGCTTTCTTT. Complete variable domain (other parts from reference TRBV5-5 and TRBJ1-1): DAGVTQSPTHLIKTRGQQVTLRCSPISGHKSVSWYQQVLGQGPQFIFQYYEKEERGRGNFPDRFSARQFPNYSSELNVNALLLGDSALYLCASSLAGSGNTEAFFGQGTRLTVV.